Here is one T cell receptor beta chain with its context. These data originate in a study of cytomegalovirus exposure and HLA in healthy donors. This PCR relied on a set of 60 Vbeta primers and 13 Jbeta primers. The protocol was immunoSEQ multiplex PCR, while the TCRdb copy is restricted to in-frame clones and leaves out a portion. The data hold a few hundred thousand clones, with 83% observed a single time. The CDR3 consists of 17 residues. Germline CDR1 reads SGHAT; CDR2 reads FQNNGV. Trimming took 5 bases from V and 6 from J; bases not matched to a gene: 11. The chain employs TRBV11-2 and TRBJ2-2; TRBD2 agrees at 11 bases. Sample: PBMCs. This TCR was sampled from a girl aged 5 to 17 in good health and CMV-seronegative. The CDR3 coding sequence is TGTGCCAGCAGCCCGCGGTGGGATAGCGGGGGGGCCGGGGAGCTGTTTTTT. This encodes CASSPRWDSGGAGELFF.